Listed here are 31 T cell receptor beta chains from one sample, sequenced in a study of T cell repertoires in cytomegalovirus infection. Each CDR3 protein is one row after TCRdb ran MiXCR on the reads. The sample includes around 300,000 distinct CDR3 sequences, about 25% of them seen just once. Material: PBMCs. The source is a human donor in good health (CMV status not recorded). Some clones in this sample may be carry-over from other donors' samples.

This clonotype has a count of ten or more. The CDR3 DNA reads TGTGCCATCAGTGAGTCGTCGACAGCCTCTGGAAACACCATATATTTT. Translation gives CAISESSTASGNTIYF. This chain joins TRBV10-3 and TRBJ1-3; maybe TRBD1 (5 bases). The CDR3 length is 16 residues. The V and J ends lost 0 bases and 0 bases respectively, with 9 bases between them. Germline loops: CDR1 ENHRY, CDR2 SYGVKD.

The gene calls are TRBV5-4 and TRBJ2-5; either TRBD1 or TRBD2 may fit D (5 bases each). The ends were cut back, 0 bases at V and 3 bases at J, with 12 bases in the middle. This CDR3 has 15 residues. Germline V gene data show CDR1 as SGHNT and CDR2 as YYREEE (reference sequence). This CDR3 reads CASSLEAAGKETQYF. CDR3 sequence (DNA): TGTGCCAGCAGCTTGGAAGCGGCAGGGAAAGAGACCCAGTACTTC.

This clonotype has only a few counts. The genes are TRBV30 and TRBJ2-3, with a tentative D call TRBD2 (5 bases). The CDR3 runs 14 residues. Between the trimmed V and J ends, which lost 3 bases and 5 bases, there was a span of 15 bases. Looked up from germline, CDR1 is GTSNPN and CDR2 is SVGIG (reference sequence). The DNA for the CDR3 is TGTGCCTGGAGAGAACGTGGGAGTTTAGATACGCAGTATTTT. Protein product: CAWRERGSLDTQYF.

This clonotype was counted between two and nine times. The chain employs TRBV7-2 and TRBJ1-6; TRBD1 agrees at 7 bases. The CDR3 loop spans 16 amino acids. Per the germline V gene, CDR1 is SGHTA and CDR2 is FQGNSA. Unmatched junction bases numbered 10, after V lost 5 bases and J lost 6 bases. The CDR3 protein is CASSIRQGATNSPLHF. The CDR3, as DNA: TGTGCCAGCAGCATAAGACAGGGTGCTACTAATTCACCCCTCCACTTT. Full variable domain (remainder filled in from reference TRBV7-2 and TRBJ1-6): GAGVSQSPSNKVTEKGKDVELRCDPISGHTALYWYRQSLGQGLEFLIYFQGNSAPDKSGLPSDRFSAERTGGSVSTLTIQRTQQEDSAVYLCASSIRQGATNSPLHFGNGTRLTVT.

This clonotype was observed a few times. The J gene is TRBJ2-5, the V gene TRBV9; 9 nucleotides align to TRBD2. The CDR3 has 16 amino acids. With 0 bases clipped from V and 6 bases from J, the junction kept 9 bases outside the gene matches. Germline V gene sequence: CDR1 SGDLS, CDR2 YYNGEE. The CDR3 region has the DNA TGTGCCAGCAGCGTAGCTCCCGCGGGAGGGCCGCAGACCCAGTACTTC. Its protein product is CASSVAPAGGPQTQYF.

In this sample, this clonotype turned up many times. DNA for the CDR3: TGTGCCAGCAGCCTCCAGGGGGTTACCTATGGCTACACCTTC. Residues: CASSLQGVTYGYTF. The J gene is TRBJ1-2, the V gene TRBV7-9; 7 positions agree with TRBD1. The trim removed 5 bases at V and 4 bases at J, leaving 7 bases unmatched. This CDR3 comprises 14 residues. Germline CDR1 is SEHNR and CDR2 is FQNEAQ (reference sequence). The complete variable domain, with remaining parts taken from reference TRBV7-9 and TRBJ1-2, reads DTGVSQNPRHKITKRGQNVTFRCDPISEHNRLYWYRQTLGQGPEFLTYFQNEAQLEKSRLLSDRFSAERPKGSFSTLEIQRTEQGDSAMYLCASSLQGVTYGYTFGSGTRLTVV.

This sequence joins TRBV5-1 and TRBJ1-6; 7 positions match TRBD1. V shed 0 bases and J 6 bases; nucleotides not matched to a gene: 9. Germline V gene lookup returns CDR1 SGHRS and CDR2 YFSETQ. The CDR3 extends over 17 amino acids. CDR3 nucleotide sequence: TGCGCCAGCAGCTTGGGACAGGGTTTTAAGTTTAATTCACCCCTCCACTTT. Translating gives CASSLGQGFKFNSPLHF.

CDR3 DNA: TGTGCCAGCAGGAGGGGACAGGGGGTTACCTATGGCTACACCTTC. As protein: CASRRGQGVTYGYTF. The chain links TRBV25-1 to TRBJ1-2; 11 bases are shared with TRBD1. With V trimmed by 6 bases and J by 4 bases, 7 bases remained unmatched. The CDR3 extends over 15 amino acids. Germline V gene lookup returns CDR1 MGHDK and CDR2 SYGVNS.

This clonotype was recorded at least ten times. The rearrangement links TRBV20-1 to TRBJ1-4; D gene ambiguous. This CDR3 is 15 amino acids long. The ends were cut back, 0 bases at V and 0 bases at J, with 8 bases in the middle. From germline, CDR1 is DFQATT and CDR2 SNEGSKA (reference sequence). The CDR3 sequence: CSARDPTATNEKLFF. The CDR3 DNA is TGCAGTGCTAGAGATCCTACAGCAACTAATGAAAAACTGTTTTTT.

This clonotype was picked up many times. The genes are TRBV7-2 and TRBJ2-7, with TRBD2 identical over 7 bases. CDR1 and CDR2 from the germline V gene are SGHTA and FQGNSA. V dropped 5 bases and J dropped 2; count of bases not matched to a gene: 6. The CDR3 has 14 amino acids. The CDR3 sequence: CASSPPGGTYEQYF. CDR3 bases: TGTGCCAGCAGCCCCCCCGGGGGGACCTACGAGCAGTACTTC.

This clonotype was detected a few times. In nucleotides, the CDR3 is TGTGCCAGCAGCTTGGCCCGGTGGATCGGGGAGCTGTTTTTT. It is translated as CASSLARWIGELFF. The V call is TRBV5-5, the J call TRBJ2-2; D is ambiguous. In germline, CDR1 is SGHKS, CDR2 YYEKEE (reference sequence). The CDR3 is made up of 14 amino acids. Trimming removed 0 bases from V and 7 bases from J, with 10 bases in between.

In its sample, this clonotype was seen a few times. This chain uses TRBV11-2 with TRBJ1-4, with 7 bases aligning to TRBD1. The CDR3 runs to 15 residues. Trimming removed 7 bases from V and 6 bases from J; junction bases left unmatched: 11. CDR1 and CDR2 (germline): SGHAT, FQNNGV. The CDR3 coding sequence is TGTGCCAGCACTCCGGAAGGACAGGCTTATGAAAAACTGTTTTTT. Translated: CASTPEGQAYEKLFF.

V usage is TRBV2 and J usage is TRBJ2-3, with 8 bases matching TRBD2. Germline V CDR1 and CDR2: SNHLY, FYNNEI. The CDR3 is 13 residues long. Germline trimming cut 7 bases from V and 8 bases from J; bases unmatched to any gene: 8. CDR3 nucleotide sequence: TGTGCCAGCACACAGTGGGCGGGAGGTACGCAGTATTTT. Translating it yields CASTQWAGGTQYF.

The rearrangement uses TRBV12-5 and TRBJ1-5, with a weak D call TRBD1 (5 bases). Trimming left V 7 bases short and J 7 bases short, with 23 bases between. This CDR3 is 16 amino acids long. Germline V gene sequence: CDR1 LGHNT, CDR2 FRNRAP. DNA of the CDR3: TGTGCTAGTGAGGATAAGGGCATCCGGGGCTCACAGCCCCAGCATTTT. Amino acids: CASEDKGIRGSQPQHF.

The J gene is TRBJ2-7, the V gene TRBV28; TRBD1 matches at 9 bases. CDR1 MDHEN and CDR2 SYDVKM come from the germline V gene. V trimming: 4 bases; J trimming: 5 bases; junction bases outside the gene matches: 9. The CDR3 totals 15 residues. CDR3 DNA: TGTGCCAGCAGTTCGTATTTGGACAGGGGCCACGAGCAGTACTTC. It translates to CASSSYLDRGHEQYF. Variable domain in full (rest from reference TRBV28 and TRBJ2-7): DVKVTQSSRYLVKRTGEKVFLECVQDMDHENMFWYRQDPGLGLRLIYFSYDVKMKEKGDIPEGYSVSREKKERFSLILESASTNQTSMYLCASSSYLDRGHEQYFGPGTRLTVT.

The chain is built from TRBV6-2 or TRBV6-3 and TRBJ2-2; D gene uncertain. V lost 0 bases to trimming and J lost 4 bases, with 9 bases between them. The germline V gene has CDR1 MNHEY and CDR2 SVGEGT. The CDR3 is made up of 15 amino acids. CDR3 in amino acids: CASSYSSWSTGELFF. Here the CDR3 DNA reads TGTGCCAGCAGTTACTCGTCATGGTCCACCGGGGAGCTGTTTTTT.

At least ten counts were recorded for this clonotype. CDR3 DNA: TGTGCCAGCAGCTTAGACAACTACATGAACACTGAAGCTTTCTTT. Its protein is CASSLDNYMNTEAFF. The gene calls are TRBV7-2 and TRBJ1-1; D not certain. CDR1 is SGHTA, CDR2 FQGNSA, per germline. Trimming removed 1 base at V and 0 bases at J, with 9 bases between. There are 15 residues in the CDR3.

Many counts were recorded for this clonotype. The chain couples TRBV7-2 to TRBJ2-3, with 11 bases matching TRBD2. Germline-derived CDR1 and CDR2 are SGHTA and FQGNSA. The trim removed 5 bases at V and 1 base at J, leaving 8 bases unmatched. There are 17 residues in the CDR3. In DNA form, the CDR3 reads TGTGCCAGCAGCCCACGACAGGGACTAGCGGGCACAGATACGCAGTATTTT. Translating it yields CASSPRQGLAGTDTQYF.

This clonotype was observed a few times. V gene TRBV29-1 combines with J gene TRBJ1-2, with a possible D match to TRBD1 (5 bases). V was shortened by 0 bases and J by 6 bases, with 17 bases between the two germline ends. This CDR3 has 15 residues. CDR1 is SQVTM and CDR2 is ANQGSEA in the germline V gene. The DNA of the CDR3 is TGCAGCGTTGAAGACGGAAGAACAGGACTCGATGGCTACACCTTC. The encoded protein is CSVEDGRTGLDGYTF.

The V gene is TRBV20-1, the J gene TRBJ2-1; D perhaps matches TRBD2 (5 bases). The CDR3 is made up of 15 amino acids. Germline-derived CDR1 and CDR2 are DFQATT and SNEGSKA (reference sequence). V lost 2 bases, J lost 10 bases, and 21 bases lay in between. CDR3 DNA sequence: TGCAGTGCTAGACATCCCCTGGGTAGCGTCAGCGAGCAGTTCTTC. Its protein is CSARHPLGSVSEQFF.

In this sample, this clonotype turned up many times. The rearrangement joins TRBV6-5 to TRBJ1-1; D is uncertain. V dropped 2 bases and J dropped 2 bases, with 12 bases sitting between them. Germline V CDR1 and CDR2: MNHEY, SVGAGI. This CDR3 has 15 residues. The CDR3 is CASSYGGGLNTEAFF. As DNA, the CDR3 is TGTGCCAGCAGTTACGGTGGCGGATTAAACACTGAAGCTTTCTTT.

This clonotype has only a few counts. This chain links TRBV10-3 with TRBJ2-3; 9 bases agree with TRBD2. Germline CDR1 ENHRY, CDR2 SYGVKD. This CDR3 comprises 15 residues. With V trimmed by 5 bases and J by 0 bases, 3 bases remained unmatched. The CDR3 nucleotides read TGTGCCATCAGTACTACTAGCGGGAGCACAGATACGCAGTATTTT. Protein product: CAISTTSGSTDTQYF.

On this clonotype: A read error is possible here, since a much larger clone lies one base away. The J gene is TRBJ1-2, the V gene TRBV7-2, with D uncertain. The germline CDR1 and CDR2 sequences are SGHTA and FQGNSA. Trimming took off 5 bases at V and 3 bases at J, with 19 bases between the two ends. The CDR3 contains 16 residues. The CDR3 sequence: CASSNAIGRVDYGYTF. The CDR3, as DNA: TGTGCCAGCAGCAACGCCATAGGACGGGTAGACTATGGCTACACCTTC.

The chain couples TRBV7-8 to TRBJ1-5, with TRBD1 matching 7 bases. Germline V gives CDR1 SGHVS, CDR2 FQNEAQ. This CDR3 spans 14 amino acids. J was trimmed by 5 bases and V by 5 bases; bases with no gene match: 6. CDR3 nucleotide sequence: TGTGCCAGCAGCCCAGGGACAGTTGATCAGCCCCAGCATTTT. This encodes CASSPGTVDQPQHF.

This clonotype was observed a few times. The rearrangement links TRBV7-9 to TRBJ2-5; a weak D match, TRBD2 (6 bases). Germline loops: CDR1 SEHNR, CDR2 FQNEAQ (reference sequence). V was cut by 5 bases and J by 2 bases, with 12 bases left in between. The CDR3 runs to 14 residues. The DNA of the CDR3 is TGTGCCAGCAGCCGCGGGACGAAACAAGAGACCCAGTACTTC. This translates into CASSRGTKQETQYF. Looking up the rest from reference TRBV7-9 and TRBJ2-5 gives the full variable domain: DTGVSQNPRHKITKRGQNVTFRCDPISEHNRLYWYRQTLGQGPEFLTYFQNEAQLEKSRLLSDRFSAERPKGSFSTLEIQRTEQGDSAMYLCASSRGTKQETQYFGPGTRLLVL.

The sample holds many counts of this clonotype. The chain couples TRBV7-2 to TRBJ2-5; TRBD2 matches at 10 bases. From germline, CDR1 is SGHTA and CDR2 FQGNSA. The ends lost 2 bases at V and 3 bases at J; junction bases unmatched: 3. This CDR3 region has 15 residues. CDR3 bases: TGTGCCAGCAGCTTAAGCGGGAGGGCCAAAGAGACCCAGTACTTC. It specifies CASSLSGRAKETQYF.

The rearrangement uses TRBV12-3 or TRBV12-4 and TRBJ1-5; D ambiguous. The length of the CDR3 is 14 residues. V was clipped by 3 bases and J by 4 bases, with 10 bases between them. The CDR3 loop reads CASSFAGMNQPQHF. CDR3 coding DNA: TGTGCCAGCAGTTTCGCCGGGATGAATCAGCCCCAGCATTTT.

V usage is TRBV7-9 and J usage is TRBJ2-1; D gene uncertain. V was clipped by 1 base and J by 1 base, with 8 bases between them. CDR1 and CDR2 from the germline V gene are SEHNR and FQNEAQ (reference sequence). This CDR3 region has 15 residues. The CDR3: CASSLGQPSYNEQFF. For the CDR3, the DNA is TGTGCCAGCAGCTTAGGACAACCGTCCTACAATGAGCAGTTCTTC.

This clonotype was observed a few times. The V call is TRBV12-3 or TRBV12-4, the J call TRBJ1-5; TRBD1 agrees at 8 bases. V lost 4 bases, J lost 5 bases, and 7 bases stayed unmatched. There are 15 residues in the CDR3. The CDR3 nucleotides read TGTGCCAGCAGTTCGGACAGGGTGGTTTATCAGCCCCAGCATTTT. This encodes CASSSDRVVYQPQHF.

V and J are TRBV29-1 and TRBJ2-1, with D uncertain. The germline V gene has CDR1 SQVTM and CDR2 ANQGSEA. The CDR3 has 11 amino acids. The V and J ends lost 6 bases and 6 bases respectively, with 9 bases between them. The CDR3, as DNA: TGCAGCGTCGCTACCTTCAATGAGCAGTTCTTC. Amino acids: CSVATFNEQFF.

The V gene is TRBV20-1, the J gene TRBJ2-7; 10 bases are shared with TRBD1. CDR1 is DFQATT, CDR2 SNEGSKA, per germline (reference sequence). With 3 bases clipped from V and 6 bases from J, the junction kept 5 bases outside the gene matches. CDR3 length: 13 residues. The CDR3 bases are TGCAGTGCTAGGCCGGGACAGGGGCGCGAGCAGTACTTC. This codes for CSARPGQGREQYF.